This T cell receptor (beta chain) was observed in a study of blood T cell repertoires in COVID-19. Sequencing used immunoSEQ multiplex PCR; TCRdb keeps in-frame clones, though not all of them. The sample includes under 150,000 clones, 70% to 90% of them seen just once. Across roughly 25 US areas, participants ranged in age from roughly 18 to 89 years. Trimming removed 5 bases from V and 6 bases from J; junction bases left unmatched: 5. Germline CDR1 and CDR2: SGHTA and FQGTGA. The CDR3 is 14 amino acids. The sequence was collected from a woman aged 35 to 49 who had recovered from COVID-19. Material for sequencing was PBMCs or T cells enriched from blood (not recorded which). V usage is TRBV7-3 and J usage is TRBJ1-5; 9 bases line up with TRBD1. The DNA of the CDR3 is TGTGCCAGCAGCCCCACAGGGGGCGGTCAGCCCCAGCATTTT. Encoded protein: CASSPTGGGQPQHF.